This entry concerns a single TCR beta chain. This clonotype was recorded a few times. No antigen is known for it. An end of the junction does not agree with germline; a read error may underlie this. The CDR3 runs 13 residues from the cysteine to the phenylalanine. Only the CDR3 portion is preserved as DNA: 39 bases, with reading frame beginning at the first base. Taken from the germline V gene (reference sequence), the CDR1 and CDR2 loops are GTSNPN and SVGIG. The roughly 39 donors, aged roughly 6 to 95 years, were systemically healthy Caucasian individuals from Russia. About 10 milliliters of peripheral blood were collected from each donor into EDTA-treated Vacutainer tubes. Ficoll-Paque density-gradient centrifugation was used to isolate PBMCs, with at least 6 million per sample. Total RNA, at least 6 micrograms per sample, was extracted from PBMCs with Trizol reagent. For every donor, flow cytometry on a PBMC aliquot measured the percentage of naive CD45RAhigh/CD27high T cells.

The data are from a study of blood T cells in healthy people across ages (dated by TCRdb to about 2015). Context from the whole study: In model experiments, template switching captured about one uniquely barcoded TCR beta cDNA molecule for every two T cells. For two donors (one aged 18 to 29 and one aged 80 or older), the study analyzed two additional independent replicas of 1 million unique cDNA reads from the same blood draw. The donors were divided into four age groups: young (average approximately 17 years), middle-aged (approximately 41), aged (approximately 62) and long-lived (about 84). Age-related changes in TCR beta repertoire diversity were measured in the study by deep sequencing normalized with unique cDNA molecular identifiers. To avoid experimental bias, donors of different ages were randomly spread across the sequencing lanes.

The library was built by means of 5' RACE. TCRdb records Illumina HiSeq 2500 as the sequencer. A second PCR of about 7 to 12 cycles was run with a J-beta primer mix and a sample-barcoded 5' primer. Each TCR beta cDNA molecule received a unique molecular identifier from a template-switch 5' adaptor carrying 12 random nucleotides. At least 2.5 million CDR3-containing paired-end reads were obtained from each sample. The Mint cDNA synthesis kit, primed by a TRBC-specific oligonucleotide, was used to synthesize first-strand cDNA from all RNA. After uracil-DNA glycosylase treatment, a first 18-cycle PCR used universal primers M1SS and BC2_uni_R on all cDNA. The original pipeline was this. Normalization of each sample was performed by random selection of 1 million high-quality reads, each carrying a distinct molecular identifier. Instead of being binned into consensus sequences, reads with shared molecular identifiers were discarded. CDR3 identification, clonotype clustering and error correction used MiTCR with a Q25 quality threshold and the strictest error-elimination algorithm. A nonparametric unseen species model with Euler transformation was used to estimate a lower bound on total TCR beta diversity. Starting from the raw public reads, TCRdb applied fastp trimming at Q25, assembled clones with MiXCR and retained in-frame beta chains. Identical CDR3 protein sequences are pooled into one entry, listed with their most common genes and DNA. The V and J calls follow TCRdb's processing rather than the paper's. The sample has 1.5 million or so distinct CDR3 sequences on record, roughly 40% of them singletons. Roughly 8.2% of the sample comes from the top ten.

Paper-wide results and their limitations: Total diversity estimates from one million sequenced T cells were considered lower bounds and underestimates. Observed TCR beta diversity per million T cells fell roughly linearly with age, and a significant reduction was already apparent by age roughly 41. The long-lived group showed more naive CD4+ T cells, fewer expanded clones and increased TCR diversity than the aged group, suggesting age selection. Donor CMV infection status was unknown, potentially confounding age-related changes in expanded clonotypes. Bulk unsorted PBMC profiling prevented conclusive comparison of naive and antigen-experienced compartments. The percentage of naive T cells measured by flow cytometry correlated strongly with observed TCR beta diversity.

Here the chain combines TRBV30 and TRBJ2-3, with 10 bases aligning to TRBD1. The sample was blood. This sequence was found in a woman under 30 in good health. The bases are TGCGCGATCGACAGGGGGCGCGGAGATACGCAGTATTTT. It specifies CAIDRGRGDTQYF. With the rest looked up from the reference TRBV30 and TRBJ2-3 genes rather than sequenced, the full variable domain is SQTIHQWPATLVQPVGSPLSLECTVEGTSNPNLYWYRQAAGRGLQLLFYSVGIGQISSEVPQNLSASRPQDRQFILSSKKLLLSDSGFYLCAIDRGRGDTQYFGPGTRLTVL.